This T cell receptor beta chain was recorded in a study of T cell repertoires in cytomegalovirus infection. About the research overall: The authors relied on CMV epitopes, both recently identified HLA-C-restricted and well-studied HLA-B-restricted. Through public TCR beta signatures, both CMV infection and matching HLA type were indicated.

J gave up 8 bases and V 9 bases, and 2 bases lay outside the gene matches. The CDR3 runs to 10 residues. Germline V CDR1 and CDR2: LNHDA, SQIVND (reference sequence). In TCRdb, the reads were re-called with MiXCR into one record per CDR3 protein. The sample yields 830,000 or so distinct CDR3 sequences, approximately 32% seen once. Concerning this clonotype itself: The target antigen is unknown.

This TCR was recovered from a human donor in good health (CMV status not recorded). Some clones in this sample may be carry-over from other donors' samples. The chain joins TRBV19 to TRBJ1-1; 8 nucleotides agree with TRBD1. Sequences were derived from cultured CD8+ T cells from PBMCs, sampled from culture after CMV antigen stimulation. The CDR3 loop reads CASAGGEAFF. The CDR3 coding sequence is TGTGCCAGCGCAGGGGGCGAAGCTTTCTTT.